This T cell receptor beta chain was sequenced in a study of shared T cell receptors in the human thymus. This table comes from immunoSEQ multiplex PCR, and its TCRdb copy is limited to in-frame clones, with some not included. The table has 700,000 or so clones, 80% to 90% seen once. This clone was seen a single time. The V and J ends lost 5 bases and 4 bases, in that order; junction bases with no gene match: 10. The V gene's germline CDR1 is LNHDA and CDR2 SQIVND (reference sequence). The CDR3 extends over 15 amino acids. These records were also assigned to another study, of human thymus T cells. That report adds: Thymus pieces cut out during corrective heart surgery were the tissue that was used. Thymic TCR repertoires of unrelated people reportedly overlapped highly.

The sample taken for sequencing was thymocytes. This TCR derives from a girl less than two years old with a congenital heart defect. This chain links TRBV19 with TRBJ1-1; 7 bases line up with TRBD1. The DNA of the CDR3 is TGTGCCAGTAGTGCTTACAGGGGAGACGGCACTGAAGCTTTCTTT. This gives the protein CASSAYRGDGTEAFF.